Detailed here is one T cell receptor beta chain. Its antigen is not yet known. Base qualities are not recorded, but no much larger clone differs from it by a single base. Cut back by 5 bases and 14 bases, the V and J ends lie 18 bases apart. The CDR3 spans 11 residues, from the cysteine through the phenylalanine. Only CDR3 DNA is held: 33 bases, read in frame from base 1. Based on the germline V gene (reference sequence), the CDR1 and CDR2 sequences are GTSNPN and SVGIG. Libraries were constructed by the immunoSEQ multiplex PCR assay. RNA was extracted from all samples and reverse transcribed into cDNA, which served as template for TCR sequencing. SuperScript III was used to make first-strand cDNA, primed with a 2:1 mix of oligo-dT and random hexamers. Amplification bias was assessed with a synthetic immune receptor repertoire, and residual bias was removed computationally. The authors processed their data as follows. Raw reads were preprocessed to remove errors, and CDR3 was defined according to IMGT conventions as the region from the conserved cysteine to phenylalanine. Clonality was computed as 1 minus the Shannon entropy, with the entropy normalized by log2 of the number of productive unique TCRs. CD4 or CD8 identity of scalp clones was inferred by cross-referencing scalp TCRbeta sequences with sorted blood CD4 and CD8 repertoires. TCRdb holds this immuneACCESS table with in-frame rearrangements only. Some clones are missing; in checked studies, unresolved V genes explain under half, and the rest has no known cause. That table supplies the V and J calls and clone size; D and trimming were determined from the DNA. The sample table lists about 180,000 clones, around 63% of them with a count of one. The biggest ten clones account for under 2% of the sample.

The sample originates from a study of CD8+ T cells in alopecia areata (dated by TCRdb to 2017 to 2018). General notes on the study: Treated patients were enrolled in an open-label pilot trial of oral tofacitinib, 5 to 10 mg twice daily, for moderate-to-severe alopecia areata. Patients received tofacitinib for 6 to 18 months and were then followed off drug for 6 months to check for delayed response and recurrence. To study T cell clonal expansion in alopecia areata, the researchers applied high-throughput TCRbeta sequencing to both the C3H/HeJ mouse model and human patients. Human TCRbeta sequencing covered scalp tissue and sorted CD4+ and CD8+ peripheral blood T cells from patchy and totalis/universalis alopecia areata patients and healthy controls. Tofacitinib-treated patients had biopsies at baseline and at 4 and 24 weeks of treatment, with a later scalp biopsy in several patients. Scalp clonality was compared across normal scalp (n=4), patchy alopecia areata scalp (n=8), and alopecia totalis/universalis scalp (n=8). RNA was obtained with the PAXgene miRNA kit for fixed scalp, the miRNeasy kit for PBMCs, and the RNeasy kit for mouse skin. TCRbeta CDR3 regions were amplified by immunoSEQ multiplex PCR with 35 Vbeta forward and 13 Jbeta reverse primers.

This specimen's time point label, interpreted: baseline before oral tofacitinib. Lesional scalp punch biopsies and peripheral blood were collected from alopecia areata patients. PBMCs were separated by density centrifugation and stained for CD3, CD4 and CD8, after which CD4+ and CD8+ T cells were sorted on a FACSAria. The full study reports these points: Scalp TCR repertoire analysis is complicated because resident alphabeta T cells in normal human skin are also sequenced, whereas mouse skin is dominated by gammadelta T cells. TCR sequences shared between patients were less clear than in mice, possibly partly because of HLA diversity in the patient population. Higher clonality and more expanded CD8+ clones were observed in lesional scalp than in normal scalp, particularly in alopecia totalis/universalis, a finding suggestive of antigenic drive.

The sample was CD4+ T cells sorted from blood, taken at week 0. This sequence uses TRBV30 and TRBJ1-2; possibly the D gene is TRBD1, per 6 matching bases. The TCR was taken from a human donor with alopecia areata. The DNA is as follows: TGTGCCTGGCTTACCACAGGGACGGGAACCTTC. It specifies CAWLTTGTGTF.